These T cell receptor beta chains were read from a single sample in a study of cytomegalovirus exposure and HLA in healthy donors. Assay used: immunoSEQ multiplex PCR; TCRdb lists only in-frame clones, some missing. The sample has about 34,000 clones, and its top ten clones hold roughly 2%. The sample was PBMCs. The receptors stem from a woman aged 40 to 49 in good health and CMV-seropositive. Each CDR3 is given with its conserved first and last residue. A D gene is named only where the DNA matches it firmly.

d_gene,j_gene,v_gene,CDR3aa,CDR3nt
-,TRBJ2-1,TRBV15,CATSRPEGRGNEQFF,TGTGCCACCAGCAGACCGGAGGGCCGGGGGAATGAGCAGTTCTTC
-,TRBJ1-5,TRBV30,CAWSEIRGNQPQHF,TGTGCCTGGAGTGAAATTCGAGGCAATCAGCCCCAGCATTTT
TRBD1,TRBJ1-3,TRBV7-6,CASSSGQAISGNTIYF,TGTGCCAGCAGCTCGGGACAGGCTATCTCTGGAAACACCATATATTTT
-,TRBJ2-6,TRBV6-5,CASSYSTGGANVLTF,TGTGCCAGCAGTTACTCGACAGGTGGGGCCAACGTCCTGACTTTC
-,TRBJ2-3,TRBV2,CASRGGAVGPTDTQYF,TGTGCCAGCAGGGGGGGGGCAGTTGGTCCCACAGATACGCAGTATTTT
-,TRBJ1-6,TRBV28,CASSLTSSWGVRNSPLHF,TGTGCCAGCAGTTTAACGTCATCCTGGGGCGTACGGAATTCACCCCTCCACTTT
-,TRBJ1-4,TRBV5-1,CASSLAGTRTNEKLFF,TGCGCCAGCAGCTTGGCAGGGACACGGACTAATGAAAAACTGTTTTTT
-,TRBJ2-1,TRBV9,CASSADRGLTSGPYNEQFF,TGTGCCAGCAGCGCCGACAGGGGGCTGACTAGCGGGCCGTACAATGAGCAGTTCTTC
-,TRBJ2-5,TRBV10-1,CASRWRASPRETQYF,TGCGCCAGCAGGTGGAGGGCTAGCCCGAGAGAGACCCAGTACTTC
TRBD2,TRBJ2-7,TRBV9,CASSVSSGDYEQYF,TGTGCCAGCAGCGTAAGTAGCGGGGACTACGAGCAGTACTTC
-,TRBJ2-1,TRBV19,CASLRAYNEQFF,TGTGCCAGTCTGAGGGCCTACAATGAGCAGTTCTTC
-,TRBJ2-7,TRBV18,CASSPPLRDSYEQYF,TGTGCCAGCTCACCACCGCTGCGGGACTCCTACGAGCAGTACTTC
TRBD2,TRBJ2-3,TRBV28,CASSFPPGSGETDTQYF,TGTGCCAGCAGTTTCCCCCCGGGGAGCGGGGAAACAGATACGCAGTATTTT
TRBD1,TRBJ1-6,TRBV15,CATSPGQENSPLHF,TGTGCCACCAGCCCGGGACAGGAAAATTCACCCCTCCACTTT
TRBD1,TRBJ2-7,TRBV28,CASSQGTGVLGEQYF,TGTGCCAGCAGCCAAGGGACAGGGGTGTTGGGGGAGCAGTACTTC
-,TRBJ2-5,TRBV13,CASSRGGQETQYF,TGTGCCAGCAGCAGGGGGGGGCAAGAGACCCAGTACTTC
-,TRBJ2-4,TRBV7-2,CASSSMGAGGPKNIQYF,TGTGCCAGCAGCTCTATGGGAGCCGGGGGTCCCAAAAACATTCAGTACTTC
TRBD1,TRBJ1-2,TRBV5-6,CASSFRDRTNYGYTF,TGTGCCAGCAGCTTCCGGGACAGAACTAACTATGGCTACACCTTC
-,TRBJ2-5,TRBV2,CASSAAAETQYF,TGTGCCAGCAGTGCAGCGGCAGAGACCCAGTACTTC
-,TRBJ2-4,TRBV7-8,CASSPSSDIQYF,TGTGCCAGCAGCCCATCCTCAGATATTCAGTACTTC
TRBD2,TRBJ2-1,TRBV7-3,CASSLQAGLVGGEQFF,TGTGCCAGCAGCTTACAGGCGGGACTAGTGGGGGGTGAGCAGTTCTTC
-,TRBJ1-5,TRBV2,CATGLQGHSNQPQHF,TGTGCCACCGGACTCCAAGGGCATAGCAATCAGCCCCAGCATTTT
TRBD2,TRBJ2-1,TRBV5-1,CASSLGGLADLKHNEQFF,TGCGCCAGCAGCTTGGGGGGACTAGCAGACTTAAAACACAATGAGCAGTTCTTC
-,TRBJ1-6,TRBV4-2,CASSHTLGDPTSPLHF,TGTGCCAGCAGCCACACCCTAGGGGATCCGACTTCACCCCTCCACTTT
TRBD2,TRBJ2-5,TRBV5-4,CATRWGGSHQETQYF,TGTGCCACTCGGTGGGGGGGGTCCCATCAAGAGACCCAGTACTTC
TRBD2,TRBJ2-1,TRBV5-3,CARSLGGAASGRSSRWEQFF,TGTGCCAGAAGCTTGGGGGGGGCGGCTAGCGGGAGGTCTTCACGATGGGAGCAGTTCTTC
-,TRBJ2-2,TRBV7-6,CASSLDRVNGELFF,TGTGCCAGCAGCTTAGACAGGGTTAACGGGGAGCTGTTTTTT
-,TRBJ1-2,TRBV7-9,CASSPGVGFNYGYTF,TGTGCCAGCAGCCCGGGGGTGGGGTTCAACTATGGCTACACCTTC
TRBD1,TRBJ1-2,TRBV5-1,CASSDDRGLGYTF,TGCGCCAGCAGCGATGACAGGGGGCTAGGCTACACCTTC
TRBD1,TRBJ1-3,TRBV30,CAWIWTGNSGNTIYF,TGTGCCTGGATTTGGACAGGCAACTCTGGAAACACCATATATTTT
TRBD1,TRBJ1-2,TRBV5-4,CASSLGGQGAFFVGYTF,TGTGCCAGCAGCTTGGGTGGACAGGGGGCTTTCTTTGTTGGCTACACCTTC
-,TRBJ1-2,TRBV6-6,CASTGGPYGYTF,TGTGCCAGCACGGGGGGCCCCTATGGCTACACCTTC
-,TRBJ1-3,TRBV11-1,CASSLAGAAGNTIYF,TGTGCCAGCAGCTTAGCAGGGGCAGCCGGAAACACCATATATTTT
-,TRBJ1-1,TRBV18,CASSGGVNTEAFF,TGTGCCAGCTCGGGAGGGGTGAACACTGAAGCTTTCTTT
TRBD2,TRBJ2-3,TRBV28,CASSFSGGTDTQYF,TGTGCCAGCAGTTTTAGCGGGGGAACAGATACGCAGTATTTT
-,TRBJ2-1,TRBV11-2,CASSLGWGGTYNEQFF,TGTGCCAGCAGCTTAGGGTGGGGAGGGACATACAATGAGCAGTTCTTC
-,TRBJ2-1,TRBV5-4,CASSFWGDEQFF,TGTGCCAGCAGCTTTTGGGGGGATGAGCAGTTCTTC
TRBD2,TRBJ2-3,TRBV7-9,CASLAGGADTQYF,TGTGCCAGCCTAGCGGGAGGGGCAGATACGCAGTATTTT
-,TRBJ1-5,TRBV6-1,CASQVNGNQPQHF,TGTGCCAGTCAGGTCAATGGGAATCAGCCCCAGCATTTT
-,TRBJ1-5,TRBV29-1,CSVEKGRGGPQHF,TGCAGCGTGGAAAAAGGAAGAGGAGGGCCCCAGCATTTT
-,TRBJ2-3,TRBV28,CASSLRYGAEDTQYF,TGTGCCAGCAGTTTGAGATATGGGGCCGAAGATACGCAGTATTTT
TRBD1,TRBJ1-1,TRBV5-6,CASGRDRFEAFF,TGTGCCAGCGGCCGGGACAGGTTTGAAGCTTTCTTT
TRBD2,TRBJ2-1,TRBV5-1,CASSLGVAGLAGGPYNEQFF,TGCGCCAGCAGCTTGGGCGTCGCGGGACTAGCGGGGGGGCCGTACAATGAGCAGTTCTTC
-,TRBJ2-7,TRBV28,CASNGAGFYEQYF,TGTGCCAGCAATGGGGCAGGGTTCTACGAGCAGTACTTC
-,TRBJ1-2,TRBV5-1,CASSLSGGDYGYTF,TGCGCCAGCAGCTTGAGCGGGGGGGACTATGGCTACACCTTC
TRBD1,TRBJ1-5,TRBV28,CAIKTGGYNQPQHF,TGTGCCATCAAAACAGGGGGGTACAATCAGCCCCAGCATTTT
-,TRBJ2-7,TRBV6-5,CASSLRLDGGYEQYF,TGTGCCAGCAGTCTGAGACTAGATGGTGGCTACGAGCAGTACTTC
TRBD1,TRBJ2-5,TRBV7-9,CASSSWTGPKETQYF,TGTGCCAGCAGCTCCTGGACAGGGCCTAAAGAGACCCAGTACTTC
TRBD2,TRBJ2-3,TRBV7-9,CASSSLSGLAGADTQYF,TGTGCCAGCAGCTCCCTTTCGGGACTAGCGGGAGCGGATACGCAGTATTTT
TRBD2,TRBJ2-3,TRBV18,CASSPGLAGVGTQYF,TGTGCCAGCTCACCAGGACTAGCGGGAGTCGGTACGCAGTATTTT